Following are 8 T cell receptor beta chains from one sample sequenced in a study of blood T cell repertoires in COVID-19. Repertoires were generated with immunoSEQ multiplex PCR, while TCRdb's copy carries only in-frame clones and drops some. This sample carries over 100,000 clones, 75% to 85% of them seen once, and the ten largest clones take 3% to 4.5%. Material for sequencing was peripheral blood. These TCRs come from an elderly woman with acute or convalescent COVID-19.

J is TRBJ2-4 and V is TRBV6-1; 13 positions agree with TRBD2. This CDR3 region has 17 residues. Germline loops: CDR1 MNHNS, CDR2 SASEGT. V shed 4 bases, J shed 7 bases, and the junction held 10 bases outside the gene matches. CDR3 loop: CASSVVQLAGGRNIQYF. For the CDR3, the DNA is TGTGCCAGCAGTGTGGTTCAACTAGCGGGAGGGAGGAACATTCAGTACTTC.

This chain links TRBV19 with TRBJ2-7, with D perhaps TRBD2 (6 bases). The CDR3 has 16 amino acids. The V end was cut by 0 bases, the J end by 2 bases, with 14 bases between. CDR1 and CDR2 from the germline V gene are LNHDA and SQIVND (reference sequence). The CDR3 protein is CASSIDGGGSPYEQYF. The CDR3 DNA is TGTGCCAGTAGTATAGATGGGGGAGGTTCCCCCTACGAGCAGTACTTC.

The chain joins TRBV5-4 to TRBJ2-1; TRBD2 matches 14 bases. Germline V gives CDR1 SGHNT, CDR2 YYREEE (reference sequence). The CDR3 is 17 amino acids. After removal of 0 bases from V and 7 bases from J, the junction contained 6 bases not matched to a gene. CDR3 residues: CASSLAGGTSGRNEQFF. The DNA for the CDR3 is TGTGCCAGCAGCTTGGCGGGAGGGACTAGCGGGAGAAATGAGCAGTTCTTC.

J is TRBJ1-1 and V is TRBV29-1; 8 bases align to TRBD1. Germline-derived CDR1 and CDR2 are SQVTM and ANQGSEA. Trimming at V came to 6 bases and at J to 2 bases, leaving 11 bases not matched to a gene. The CDR3 covers 15 residues. CDR3 region: CSVKNLQGVNTEAFF. CDR3 coding DNA: TGCAGCGTCAAGAACCTACAGGGGGTCAACACTGAAGCTTTCTTT.

This rearrangement joins TRBV11-3 to TRBJ2-2; maybe TRBD2 (5 bases). This CDR3 has 17 residues. The germline V gene encodes CDR1 SGHNT and CDR2 YENEEA. The V gene lost 0 bases and the J gene lost 5 bases, with 16 bases spanning the gap. CDR3 DNA: TGTGCCAGCAGCTTAGATAGTGAAGCGGTGAGGACCGGGGAGCTGTTTTTT. Translated, it gives CASSLDSEAVRTGELFF.

This chain uses TRBV14 with TRBJ2-3; D may be TRBD2 (7 bases). The CDR3 runs to 16 residues. Germline V gene lookup returns CDR1 SGHDN and CDR2 FVKESK. Trimming stripped 4 bases from V and 0 bases from J, with 14 bases between. CDR3 DNA sequence: TGTGCCAGCAGCCGGACGGGGGGCGATAGCACAGATACGCAGTATTTT. It codes for CASSRTGGDSTDTQYF. The variable domain in full, with the rest retrieved from reference TRBV14 and TRBJ2-3, is EAGVTQFPSHSVIEKGQTVTLRCDPISGHDNLYWYRRVMGKEIKFLLHFVKESKQDESGMPNNRFLAERTGGTYSTLKVQPAELEDSGVYFCASSRTGGDSTDTQYFGPGTRLTVL.

The rearrangement uses TRBV29-1 and TRBJ1-2; 7 nucleotides line up with TRBD1. CDR3 size: 15 residues. With 4 bases clipped from V and 5 bases from J, the junction kept 13 bases outside the gene matches. Looked up from germline, CDR1 is SQVTM and CDR2 is ANQGSEA. The CDR3 reads CSVVSDRDALYGYTF. CDR3 in DNA: TGCAGCGTTGTCTCCGACAGGGATGCACTGTATGGCTACACCTTC.

J is TRBJ2-3 and V is TRBV24-1; D is perhaps TRBD1 (6 bases). The CDR3 sequence is 17 residues long. Germline V CDR1 and CDR2: KGHDR, SFDVKD. The V end lost 5 bases, the J end lost 3 bases, and 20 bases lay between the germline ends. Here the CDR3 reads CATSGGRQARRTDTQYF. DNA for the CDR3: TGTGCCACCAGTGGTGGGCGACAGGCGCGTCGTACAGATACGCAGTATTTT.